The 22 T cell receptor beta chains given below trace back to one sample, sequenced in a study of early T cells in non-severe SARS-CoV-2 infection. TCRdb fed the 5' RACE reads into MiXCR, producing one record per CDR3 protein. The repertoire has fewer than 100,000 distinct CDR3 sequences, approximately 12% of them found once; the top ten carry roughly 3.2%. Sequences were obtained from whole blood. All receptors come from an adult who was a healthcare worker with PCR-confirmed SARS-CoV-2 infection or an uninfected control (not recorded which).

Ten or more counts support this clonotype. CDR3 in DNA: TGTGCCAGCAGCTTAACGGGAGCAGGGCCAAATGAGCAGTTCTTC. Its translation is CASSLTGAGPNEQFF. The chain combines TRBV7-3 with TRBJ2-1, with D perhaps being TRBD1 or TRBD2 (5 bases each). The CDR3 runs 15 residues. V gave up 0 bases and J gave up 7 bases, with 13 bases separating them. Per the germline V gene, CDR1 is SGHTA and CDR2 is FQGTGA.

At least ten counts were recorded for this clonotype. The chain uses TRBV28 and TRBJ2-1; D is unresolved. This CDR3 spans 16 amino acids. From germline, CDR1 is MDHEN and CDR2 SYDVKM. Trimming left V 5 bases short and J 0 bases short, with 14 bases between. CDR3 sequence reads: CASSLPGQSSYNEQFF. The CDR3 DNA reads as TGTGCCAGCAGTCTCCCGGGCCAGAGCTCCTACAATGAGCAGTTCTTC.

This chain joins TRBV5-1 and TRBJ1-1, with D hard to call. V gave up 0 bases and J gave up 6 bases, with 9 bases separating them. This CDR3 region has 13 residues. Germline loops: CDR1 SGHRS, CDR2 YFSETQ. CDR3 DNA: TGCGCCAGCAGCTTGGGTAAGGGAGCTGAAGCTTTCTTT. It yields the protein CASSLGKGAEAFF.

This clonotype was found many times. V usage is TRBV21-1 and J usage is TRBJ1-5; TRBD1 is the table's D call and was not checked against the DNA. TRBV21-1 is reported as a pseudogene. The CDR3 runs to 18 residues. The chain's CDR3 is CASITGGQGLYSNQPQHF. DNA of the CDR3: TGTGCCAGCATAACCGGGGGACAGGGGTTATATAGCAATCAGCCCCAGCATTTT.

This chain uses TRBV5-1 with TRBJ1-1; D is perhaps TRBD1 (6 bases). This CDR3 is built from 16 residues. Germline assignment: CDR1 SGHRS and CDR2 YFSETQ. CDR3 loop: CAISLAGYRANTEAFF. CDR3 in DNA: TGCGCTATCAGCTTGGCCGGGTACAGGGCGAACACTGAAGCTTTCTTT.

The CDR3 protein is CSVEVRGQETQYF. The CDR3 DNA sequence: TGCAGCGTTGAGGTCAGGGGGCAAGAGACCCAGTACTTC. The V and J genes are TRBV29-1 and TRBJ2-5; 7 bases are a match to TRBD1. J gave up 2 bases and V 3 bases, and 3 bases lay outside the gene matches. The germline gives CDR1 SQVTM, CDR2 ANQGSEA. The CDR3 covers 13 residues.

This clonotype was detected ten times or more. The genes are TRBV6-4 and TRBJ2-2; D might be TRBD1 (5 bases). Trimming removed 0 bases from V and 6 bases from J, with 5 bases in between. Germline V lookup: CDR1 MRHNA, CDR2 SNTAGT. This CDR3 contains 13 residues. Here the CDR3 reads CASSDSTAGELFF. The CDR3 coding sequence is TGTGCCAGCAGTGACTCGACAGCCGGGGAGCTGTTTTTT.

This clonotype was detected many times. The chain combines TRBV28 with TRBJ2-2; D unclear. The V gene's germline CDR1 is MDHEN and CDR2 SYDVKM. The CDR3 has 11 amino acids. The V and J ends lost 5 bases and 6 bases respectively, with 4 bases between them. The CDR3 coding sequence is TGTGCCAGCAGTCCTCCCGGGGAGCTGTTTTTT. Residues: CASSPPGELFF.

This clonotype was counted at least ten times. The gene calls are TRBV3-1 and TRBJ2-1; D is undetermined. Trimming stripped 2 bases from V and 5 bases from J, with 10 bases between. Germline V gene data show CDR1 as LGHDT and CDR2 as YNNKEL (reference sequence). The CDR3 length is 14 residues. The CDR3 spells CASSQLYMNNEQFF. In DNA, the CDR3 is TGTGCCAGCAGCCAACTATACATGAACAATGAGCAGTTCTTC.

The V call is TRBV7-9, the J call TRBJ2-7; D unclear. Germline loops: CDR1 SEHNR, CDR2 FQNEAQ (reference sequence). The ends were cut back, 2 bases at V and 3 bases at J, with 14 bases in the middle. The CDR3 is 15 residues long. The CDR3: CASSLRATASYEQYF. The CDR3 region has the DNA TGTGCCAGCAGCTTAAGGGCCACGGCGAGCTACGAGCAGTACTTC.

The sample holds many counts of this clonotype. The chain uses TRBV5-1 and TRBJ2-5; tentative D call: TRBD2 (5 bases). The CDR3 has 13 amino acids. Germline CDR1 SGHRS, CDR2 YFSETQ. The V gene lost 5 bases and the J gene lost 1 base, with 9 bases spanning the gap. CDR3 in amino acids: CASRGGSQETQYF. The DNA for the CDR3 is TGCGCCAGCAGAGGAGGATCCCAAGAGACCCAGTACTTC.

This rearrangement joins TRBV7-3 to TRBJ2-3, with D unresolved. This CDR3 spans 13 amino acids. CDR1 and CDR2 from the germline V gene are SGHTA and FQGTGA. V shed 0 bases and J shed 9 bases, with 10 bases lying between them. The CDR3 DNA reads as TGTGCCAGCAGCTTAACAGTAGGCGACACGCAGTATTTT. This translates into CASSLTVGDTQYF. Combining the CDR3 with reference TRBV7-3 and TRBJ2-3 gives the whole variable domain GAGVSQTPSNKVTEKGKYVELRCDPISGHTALYWYRQSLGQGPEFLIYFQGTGAADDSGLPNDRFFAVRPEGSVSTLKIQRTERGDSAVYLCASSLTVGDTQYFGPGTRLTVL.

The rearrangement links TRBV18 to TRBJ2-1; possibly TRBD2 for D (6 bases). Looked up from germline, CDR1 is KGHSH and CDR2 is LQKENI. The CDR3 loop spans 16 amino acids. Trimming left V 6 bases short and J 0 bases short, with 15 bases between. CDR3 DNA: TGTGCCAGCTCCCTGGAGGGATATTCCTCCTACAATGAGCAGTTCTTC. Its translation is CASSLEGYSSYNEQFF.

The chain links TRBV3-1 to TRBJ1-1; tentatively, D is TRBD1 (6 bases). The CDR3 consists of 13 residues. V lost 8 bases and J lost 3, with 13 bases in between. Germline V gene lookup returns CDR1 LGHDT and CDR2 YNNKEL (reference sequence). The CDR3 bases are TGTGCCAGCGGGGGCAAGAGCTACACTGAAGCTTTCTTT. Encoded protein: CASGGKSYTEAFF.

This clonotype was observed a handful of times. The chain carries TRBV7-9 and TRBJ2-2; D call uncertain. Trimming took 4 bases from V and 6 from J, leaving 9 bases between them. CDR3 size: 13 residues. Per the germline V gene, CDR1 is SEHNR and CDR2 is FQNEAQ (reference sequence). The CDR3 loop is CASSWVGAGELFF. The CDR3 DNA is TGTGCCAGCAGCTGGGTTGGAGCCGGGGAGCTGTTTTTT.

This clonotype has more than one count but fewer than ten. The chain recombines TRBV27 with TRBJ1-5; D uncertain. The V end lost 3 bases, the J end lost 3 bases, and 12 bases lay between the germline ends. This CDR3 is 15 amino acids long. Germline CDR1 is MNHEY and CDR2 is SMNVEV (reference sequence). The CDR3 protein is CASSFIGSDNQPQHF. DNA of the CDR3: TGTGCCAGCAGTTTTATCGGGTCCGACAATCAGCCCCAGCATTTT.

In its sample, this clonotype was seen a few times. This chain uses TRBV29-1 with TRBJ2-2, with TRBD1 matching over 9 bases. The V gene end was trimmed by 5 bases and the J gene end by 1 base; junction bases not matched to a gene: 2. The germline CDR1 and CDR2 sequences are SQVTM and ANQGSEA. The CDR3 loop spans 14 amino acids. CDR3 in DNA: TGCAGCGTTCGGACAGGGGAGAACACCGGGGAGCTGTTTTTT. This translates into CSVRTGENTGELFF.

This clonotype was observed at least ten times. The chain is built from TRBV20-1 and TRBJ2-1; D is ambiguous. CDR1 and CDR2 from the germline V gene are DFQATT and SNEGSKA (reference sequence). This CDR3 comprises 15 residues. V lost 2 bases and J 0 bases, leaving 11 bases between the germline ends. Written as DNA, the CDR3 is TGCAGTGCTAGATTGTATAACCTCTCCTACAATGAGCAGTTCTTC. Encoded protein: CSARLYNLSYNEQFF.

This clonotype was recorded at least ten times. The CDR3 region has the DNA TGTGCCAGCAGTGAGGAGGGCAATGAGCAGTTCTTC. This gives the protein CASSEEGNEQFF. The chain is built from TRBV28 and TRBJ2-1, with D perhaps TRBD2 (6 bases). Trimming cost V 5 bases and J 6 bases, with 8 bases left between them. The CDR3 is 12 amino acids. Germline V gives CDR1 MDHEN, CDR2 SYDVKM.

The CDR3 sequence is CASNQREGFNYGYTF. In DNA, the CDR3 is TGTGCCAGCAACCAAAGGGAGGGTTTTAACTATGGCTACACCTTC. The V call is TRBV25-1, the J call TRBJ1-2; no definite D call. Per germline, CDR1 MGHDK and CDR2 SYGVNS. Trimming removed 7 bases from V and 1 base from J, with 16 bases in between. The CDR3 has 15 amino acids.

The V and J genes are TRBV12-3 or TRBV12-4 and TRBJ2-4, with TRBD1 matching over 10 bases. CDR3 length: 15 amino acids. Unmatched junction bases numbered 2, after V lost 5 bases and J lost 1 base. The CDR3 DNA reads TGTGCCAGCAGTAAGGGACAGGGGGCCAAAAACATTCAGTACTTC. As protein: CASSKGQGAKNIQYF.

A few counts support this clonotype. The gene calls are TRBV7-2 and TRBJ2-7; 9 bases are a match to TRBD2. Germline V gene sequence: CDR1 SGHTA, CDR2 FQGNSA. The CDR3 totals 15 residues. V lost 4 bases, J lost 0 bases, and 4 bases stayed unmatched. The CDR3 here is CASSSRLAASYEQYF. In DNA, the CDR3 is TGTGCCAGCAGCTCGCGACTAGCGGCCTCCTACGAGCAGTACTTC.